A single sample gave rise to the 16 T cell receptor beta chains below, sequenced in a study of blood T cell repertoires in COVID-19. TCRdb keeps only in-frame clones here, not all; method: immunoSEQ multiplex PCR. The table records 50,000 to 70,000 clones, 84% of them present only once. What was sequenced was peripheral blood. These receptors originate from a man between 65 and 85 years old with active COVID-19.

The rearrangement uses TRBV2 and TRBJ1-2; 10 bases match TRBD1. Germline CDR1 and CDR2: SNHLY and FYNNEI. The junction had 7 bases not matched to a gene; V was cut back by 4 bases and J by 8 bases. The CDR3 extends over 14 amino acids. The DNA for the CDR3 is TGTGCCAGCAGTGTTTTTGGACAGGGGGACGGCTACACCTTC. Translated: CASSVFGQGDGYTF.

The V gene is TRBV6-2 or TRBV6-3, the J gene TRBJ2-1, with D tentatively TRBD2 (5 bases). The CDR3 is made up of 16 amino acids. Looked up from germline, CDR1 is MNHEY and CDR2 is SVGEGT. The ends were cut back, 0 bases at V and 4 bases at J, with 13 bases in the middle. The CDR3 coding sequence is TGTGCCAGCAGTTACTCGACTATGGTCCAATACAATGAGCAGTTCTTC. It translates to CASSYSTMVQYNEQFF.

This clone ranks as hyperexpanded (1% or more). V gene TRBV5-1 combines with J gene TRBJ1-4; D call uncertain. Germline values: CDR1 SGHRS, CDR2 YFSETQ. Trimming took 0 bases from V and 8 from J, leaving 8 bases between them. This CDR3 is 13 amino acids long. The CDR3 loop is CASSLAPQEKLFF. CDR3 nucleotides: TGCGCCAGCAGCTTGGCCCCACAGGAAAAACTGTTTTTT. The variable domain in full, with the rest retrieved from reference TRBV5-1 and TRBJ1-4, is KAGVTQTPRYLIKTRGQQVTLSCSPISGHRSVSWYQQTPGQGLQFLFEYFSETQRNKGNFPGRFSGRQFSNSRSEMNVSTLELGDSALYLCASSLAPQEKLFFGSGTQLSVL.

This clone appeared once. The chain joins TRBV28 to TRBJ2-7; D not certain. Per the germline V gene, CDR1 is MDHEN and CDR2 is SYDVKM. V was pared by 3 bases and J by 3 bases, with 9 bases between. CDR3 size: 13 residues. The CDR3 spells CASSFGPIYEQYF. The DNA of the CDR3 is TGTGCCAGCAGTTTTGGCCCGATCTACGAGCAGTACTTC.

This chain uses TRBV7-9 with TRBJ2-1; D is possibly TRBD2 (5 bases). The CDR3 totals 15 residues. Per the germline V gene, CDR1 is SEHNR and CDR2 is FQNEAQ (reference sequence). Between the trimmed V and J ends, which lost 8 bases and 3 bases, there was a span of 17 bases. CDR3 amino acids: CASSPLSVIYNEQFF. The CDR3 region has the DNA TGTGCCAGCTCACCCCTTAGCGTAATCTACAATGAGCAGTTCTTC.

The chain employs TRBV6-4 and TRBJ1-6, with D possibly matching TRBD1 (5 bases). Germline-derived CDR1 and CDR2 are MRHNA and SNTAGT. This CDR3 has 15 amino acids. Trimming cost V 0 bases and J 5 bases, with 8 bases left between them. The CDR3 reads CASSDSEGDNSPLHF. CDR3 bases: TGTGCCAGCAGTGACTCCGAAGGGGATAATTCACCCCTCCACTTT.

The count of this clone is one. The gene calls are TRBV9 and TRBJ1-3, with D perhaps matching TRBD1 (6 bases). The germline CDR1 and CDR2 sequences are SGDLS and YYNGEE. Trimming pared 4 bases from V and 3 bases from J, leaving 17 bases between. The CDR3 spans 16 residues. CDR3 loop: CASSPSRGLSGNTIYF. CDR3 nucleotides: TGTGCCAGCAGCCCTTCAAGGGGGTTAAGTGGAAACACCATATATTTT. Complete variable domain (other parts from reference TRBV9 and TRBJ1-3): DSGVTQTPKHLITATGQRVTLRCSPRSGDLSVYWYQQSLDQGLQFLIQYYNGEERAKGNILERFSAQQFPDLHSELNLSSLELGDSALYFCASSPSRGLSGNTIYFGEGSWLTVV.

V usage is TRBV2 and J usage is TRBJ2-1; D ambiguous. This CDR3 is 14 amino acids long. V lost 4 bases, J lost 8 bases, and 15 bases lay in between. Germline V lookup: CDR1 SNHLY, CDR2 FYNNEI. In DNA, the CDR3 is TGTGCCAGCAGTGTCCGGTCCCGTGTCGATGAGCAGTTCTTC. Translation gives CASSVRSRVDEQFF.

The chain links TRBV29-1 to TRBJ1-3, with TRBD1 matching 8 bases. The CDR3 totals 14 residues. Looked up from germline, CDR1 is SQVTM and CDR2 is ANQGSEA. J lost 0 bases, V lost 6 bases, and 4 bases had no gene match. In DNA form, the CDR3 reads TGCAGCGTCAGGACAGGGACCTCTGGAAACACCATATATTTT. Translating it yields CSVRTGTSGNTIYF.

The chain combines TRBV6-6 with TRBJ2-4; weak D call: TRBD1 (5 bases). Germline CDR1 MNHNY, CDR2 SVGAGI (reference sequence). V was shortened by 2 bases and J by 5 bases, with 13 bases between the two germline ends. The CDR3 totals 15 residues. This CDR3 reads CASSYSRGSQNIQYF. CDR3 in DNA: TGTGCCAGCAGTTACAGTAGGGGATCCCAAAACATTCAGTACTTC.

This chain connects TRBV6-1 to TRBJ2-5; TRBD2 agrees at 12 bases. Unmatched junction bases numbered 5, after V lost 5 bases and J lost 1 base. This CDR3 contains 16 residues. Germline CDR1 MNHNS, CDR2 SASEGT. CDR3 loop: CASSKGLAGPQETQYF. CDR3 coding DNA: TGTGCCAGCAGTAAAGGACTAGCGGGGCCCCAAGAGACCCAGTACTTC.

This rearrangement joins TRBV5-1 to TRBJ2-3; 10 nucleotides agree with TRBD2. Per the germline V gene, CDR1 is SGHRS and CDR2 is YFSETQ. Losses at the gene ends were 0 bases for V and 5 bases for J; bases not matched to a gene: 6. The CDR3 runs 16 residues. CDR3 bases: TGCGCCAGCAGCTTGGGGGCGACTAGCGGGCGAGATACGCAGTATTTT. This encodes CASSLGATSGRDTQYF.

J is TRBJ2-1 and V is TRBV4-3; possibly TRBD2 for D (5 bases). V lost 0 bases, J lost 2 bases, and 17 bases lay in between. The germline V gene encodes CDR1 LGHNA and CDR2 YSLEER. The CDR3 has 18 residues. The CDR3 reads CASSQDLGQRRPYNEQFF. In nucleotides, the CDR3 is TGCGCCAGCAGCCAAGATCTGGGCCAGCGGCGCCCCTACAATGAGCAGTTCTTC.

This clone appeared a few times. The J gene is TRBJ1-2, the V gene TRBV6-5, with a tentative D call TRBD1 (6 bases). With 6 bases removed from V and 4 bases from J, the gap between germline ends came to 15 bases. The CDR3 is made up of 14 amino acids. Germline assignment: CDR1 MNHEY and CDR2 SVGAGI. The CDR3 nucleotides are TGTGCCAGCAGCCGCGGACAGCTCCTCTATGGCTACACCTTC. It is translated as CASSRGQLLYGYTF.

A note on this clone: Other DNA sequences in this specimen translate into the identical CDR3. This chain uses TRBV5-1 with TRBJ2-1, with D unclear. Germline CDR1 is SGHRS and CDR2 is YFSETQ. This CDR3 has 13 amino acids. Trimming stripped 4 bases from V and 4 bases from J, with 9 bases between. The CDR3 protein is CASSLDSYNEQFF. Written as DNA, the CDR3 is TGCGCCAGCAGCCTTGACTCGTACAATGAGCAGTTCTTC.

The chain couples TRBV18 to TRBJ1-1; TRBD1 matches 11 bases. V lost 3 bases to trimming and J lost 9 bases; unmatched junction nucleotides: 6. The germline V gene encodes CDR1 KGHSH and CDR2 LQKENI. This CDR3 has 14 amino acids. The CDR3 region has the DNA TGTGCCAGCTCACCTTTGGGACAGGGGGAAAAAGCTTTCTTT. The encoded protein is CASSPLGQGEKAFF.